These 11 T cell receptor beta chains were all obtained from the same sample, sequenced in a study of T cell repertoires in cytomegalovirus infection. The antigens these receptors bind are not known. TCRdb redid the calling of the reads with MiXCR, one entry per CDR3 protein. The repertoire has around 340,000 distinct CDR3 sequences, 25% to 35% of them found once; the top ten carry around 20%. The sequencing used cultured PBMCs, collected from culture after CMV antigen stimulation. These receptors originate from a human donor in good health (CMV status not recorded). Some clones in this sample may be carry-over from other donors' samples.

V and J are TRBV7-9 and TRBJ1-4; tentatively, D is TRBD1 (6 bases). The length of the CDR3 is 14 residues. Germline-derived CDR1 and CDR2 are SEHNR and FQNEAQ (reference sequence). Trimming removed 6 bases at V and 7 bases at J, with 15 bases between. The CDR3 coding sequence is TGTGCCAGCAGTCAGAGGACAGTCCCTGAAAAACTGTTTTTT. It is translated as CASSQRTVPEKLFF.

J is TRBJ2-3 and V is TRBV7-6, with 7 positions matching TRBD2. Germline V gives CDR1 SGHVS, CDR2 FNYEAQ. J gave up 6 bases and V 4 bases, and 10 bases lay outside the gene matches. The CDR3 loop spans 15 amino acids. The CDR3 nucleotides are TGTGCCAGCAGCTCCCGGGAGGCCTCGAAGGATACGCAGTATTTT. Amino acid sequence: CASSSREASKDTQYF.

The V call is TRBV12-3 or TRBV12-4, the J call TRBJ2-5; no firm D call. Trimming pared 2 bases from V and 5 bases from J, leaving 9 bases between. The CDR3 has 13 amino acids. As DNA, the CDR3 is TGTGCCAGCAGTTTACGGGTCGGGGAGACCCAGTACTTC. It yields the protein CASSLRVGETQYF.

The chain couples TRBV6-1 to TRBJ1-2; D ambiguous. Trimming pared 0 bases from V and 1 base from J, leaving 9 bases between. The CDR3 runs to 15 residues. The V gene's germline CDR1 is MNHNS and CDR2 SASEGT. The CDR3 DNA reads TGTGCCAGCAGTGAAGCAGTGGGAGGTAACTATGGCTACACCTTC. Translated: CASSEAVGGNYGYTF.

This chain links TRBV19 with TRBJ1-1, with TRBD1 matching 8 bases. V lost 6 bases to trimming and J lost 5 bases; unmatched junction nucleotides: 5. This CDR3 spans 13 amino acids. Germline V gene data show CDR1 as LNHDA and CDR2 as SQIVND (reference sequence). DNA for the CDR3: TGTGCCAGTAGGGACAGGGTAGGGACTGAAGCTTTCTTT. Its protein is CASRDRVGTEAFF.

Many counts were recorded for this clonotype. This chain connects TRBV4-1 to TRBJ2-2, with unresolved D. The germline gives CDR1 MGHRA, CDR2 YSYEKL. The ends were cut back, 0 bases at V and 1 base at J, with 9 bases in the middle. There are 16 residues in the CDR3. The CDR3 nucleotides are TGCGCCAGCAGCCAAGATCCCAGCCAGAACACCGGGGAGCTGTTTTTT. Its protein is CASSQDPSQNTGELFF.

CDR3 in amino acids: CSATGLAGDPYEQYF. The CDR3 DNA reads as TGCAGTGCGACGGGACTAGCGGGAGACCCCTACGAGCAGTACTTC. The rearrangement uses TRBV20-1 and TRBJ2-7, with 14 positions matching TRBD2. Per germline, CDR1 DFQATT and CDR2 SNEGSKA (reference sequence). The CDR3 runs 15 residues. V trimming: 6 bases; J trimming: 2 bases; junction bases outside the gene matches: 6.

V is TRBV4-2 and J is TRBJ1-3; D remains ambiguous. There are 16 residues in the CDR3. Germline assignment: CDR1 LGHNA and CDR2 YNFKEQ. The V and J ends lost 0 bases and 2 bases respectively, with 11 bases between them. The CDR3 region has the DNA TGTGCCAGCAGCCAAGAGAGCAGGCTTACTGGAAACACCATATATTTT. This sequence encodes CASSQESRLTGNTIYF.

V usage is TRBV11-2 and J usage is TRBJ1-2; D unclear. Per germline, CDR1 SGHAT and CDR2 FQNNGV. Trimming removed 0 bases at V and 2 bases at J, with 10 bases between. The CDR3 spans 15 residues. This CDR3 reads CASSLEAPLNYGYTF. DNA of the CDR3: TGTGCCAGCAGCTTAGAGGCGCCCCTCAACTATGGCTACACCTTC.

The genes are TRBV19 and TRBJ1-6, with TRBD1 matching 8 bases. J was trimmed by 7 bases and V by 4 bases; bases with no gene match: 6. In germline, CDR1 is LNHDA, CDR2 SQIVND (reference sequence). The CDR3 spans 15 residues. The DNA for the CDR3 is TGTGCCAGTAGTACAACGGACAGGGTGAATTCACCCCTCCACTTT. As protein: CASSTTDRVNSPLHF.

This clonotype occurred a few times. The chain combines TRBV30 with TRBJ1-2; D unclear. There are 12 residues in the CDR3. In germline, CDR1 is GTSNPN, CDR2 SVGIG (reference sequence). V was trimmed by 4 bases and J by 4 bases, leaving 10 bases between them. CDR3: CAWNELIYGYTF. The CDR3 bases are TGTGCCTGGAACGAACTGATCTATGGCTACACCTTC.